This passage covers 23 T cell receptor beta chains from one sample sequenced in a study of T cells in Graves' hyperthyroidism and ophthalmopathy. The investigators amplified TCR beta CDR3 regions from RNA transcripts. HTBI primers were employed in a first-round RT-PCR of the TCR CDR3. One entry per CDR3 protein results from TCRdb running MiXCR on the multiplex PCR reads. The data contain 300,000 to 450,000 distinct CDR3 sequences, 20% to 25% of them singletons. The material sequenced was blood. The receptor source for this set is a man aged 50 or older with Graves' hyperthyroidism.

V usage is TRBV5-1 and J usage is TRBJ1-1; possibly TRBD1 for D (6 bases). The CDR3 loop spans 14 amino acids. V was shortened by 4 bases and J by 6 bases, with 16 bases between the two germline ends. Germline CDR1 is SGHRS and CDR2 is YFSETQ. CDR3 coding DNA: TGCGCCAGCAGCGGCTCGGGACAAGGGGCTGAAGCTTTCTTT. Its protein product is CASSGSGQGAEAFF.

This clonotype was detected a few times. The chain carries TRBV20-1 and TRBJ2-4, with 11 bases fitting TRBD2. This CDR3 spans 16 amino acids. The ends lost 0 bases at V and 7 bases at J; junction bases unmatched: 8. CDR1 DFQATT and CDR2 SNEGSKA come from the germline V gene (reference sequence). CDR3 protein: CSARDPRLAGKNIQYF. The CDR3 DNA follows: TGCAGTGCTAGAGATCCTAGACTAGCGGGAAAGAACATTCAGTACTTC.

V usage is TRBV6-7 and J usage is TRBJ2-1, with 8 positions matching TRBD2. Being an ORF, TRBV6-7 has a function that is uncertain. The CDR3 has 17 residues. The junction had 8 bases not matched to a gene; V was cut back by 4 bases and J by 0 bases. The CDR3 DNA is TGTGCCAGCAGTTTCAAGAAGCGGGAGAGCTCCTACAATGAGCAGTTCTTC. This translates into CASSFKKRESSYNEQFF.

The chain employs TRBV20-1 and TRBJ2-5, with 10 positions matching TRBD2. CDR3 size: 14 residues. Germline trimming cut 2 bases from V and 7 bases from J; bases unmatched to any gene: 7. The V gene's germline CDR1 is DFQATT and CDR2 SNEGSKA (reference sequence). The CDR3 loop reads CSARTSGAVGTQYF. CDR3 DNA: TGCAGTGCTAGAACTAGCGGGGCCGTGGGGACCCAGTACTTC.

In this sample, this clonotype turned up many times. The chain recombines TRBV4-2 with TRBJ2-7, with D perhaps given as TRBD1 or TRBD2 (5 bases each). Deletions cut 4 bases from V and 2 bases from J, with 15 bases between. The CDR3 has 15 residues. The V gene's germline CDR1 is LGHNA and CDR2 YNFKEQ. CDR3 DNA: TGTGCCAGCAGCCTGTCCGGGACCCAAGCCTACGAGCAGTACTTC. The encoded protein is CASSLSGTQAYEQYF.

This chain links TRBV25-1 with TRBJ2-1; TRBD1 matches 7 bases. Trimming at V came to 3 bases and at J to 10 bases, leaving 9 bases not matched to a gene. This CDR3 comprises 14 residues. From germline, CDR1 is MGHDK and CDR2 SYGVNS. The CDR3 DNA follows: TGTGCCAGCAGTGATCCTGCCAGGGGGAACGAGCAGTTCTTC. It specifies CASSDPARGNEQFF.

This clonotype was observed at least ten times. This chain uses TRBV11-2 with TRBJ2-1; no definite D call. Germline-derived CDR1 and CDR2 are SGHAT and FQNNGV. With 4 bases removed from V and 9 bases from J, the gap between germline ends came to 13 bases. The CDR3 spans 13 residues. In nucleotides, the CDR3 is TGTGCCAGCAGCTCAAGACCAGTAAGTGAGCAGTTCTTC. It yields the protein CASSSRPVSEQFF.

V and J are TRBV24-1 and TRBJ2-1; D gene uncertain. CDR3 length: 14 residues. Looked up from germline, CDR1 is KGHDR and CDR2 is SFDVKD. Trimming pared 1 base from V and 7 bases from J, leaving 10 bases between. The CDR3 sequence: CATSDFPGLNEQFF. The CDR3 bases are TGTGCCACCAGTGATTTTCCCGGGTTGAATGAGCAGTTCTTC.

This clonotype has only a few counts. The genes are TRBV7-2 and TRBJ2-7; 7 bases match TRBD2. The CDR3 runs to 13 residues. CDR1 and CDR2 (germline): SGHTA, FQGNSA. With V trimmed by 1 base and J by 6 bases, 3 bases remained unmatched. CDR3 nucleotide sequence: TGTGCCAGCAGCTTAGGGGTAGCGGGCGAGCAGTACTTC. It encodes CASSLGVAGEQYF.

J is TRBJ1-5 and V is TRBV5-1; 7 nucleotides line up with TRBD1. V was pared by 4 bases and J by 6 bases, with 7 bases of the junction left unmatched. The CDR3 extends over 14 amino acids. The V gene's germline CDR1 is SGHRS and CDR2 YFSETQ. The CDR3 DNA reads as TGCGCCAGCAGCCTTACAGGGGACGTTCAGCCCCAGCATTTT. Its translation is CASSLTGDVQPQHF.

V is TRBV6-9 and J is TRBJ1-1; the D is unclear. The V end was cut by 3 bases, the J end by 8 bases, with 13 bases between. Germline V gives CDR1 MNHGY, CDR2 SVAAGI. The CDR3 sequence is 13 residues long. The CDR3 bases are TGTGCCAGCAGTTACATTCGACCAATAGAAGCTTTCTTT. The encoded protein is CASSYIRPIEAFF.

Details on this clonotype: Being one base from a much bigger clone, this may be a read error. This chain connects TRBV24-1 to TRBJ1-1; D is ambiguous. Germline-derived CDR1 and CDR2 are KGHDR and SFDVKD. The V end was cut by 6 bases, the J end by 1 base, with 5 bases between. The CDR3 runs to 12 residues. DNA of the CDR3: TGTGCCACCAGTTTCGGGAACACTGAAGCTTTCTTT. It translates to CATSFGNTEAFF.

The rearrangement uses TRBV18 and TRBJ2-1; TRBD2 is a possible D gene (5 bases). Trimming took 5 bases from V and 6 from J, leaving 14 bases between them. The CDR3 totals 14 residues. Germline CDR1 reads KGHSH; CDR2 reads LQKENI. CDR3 DNA sequence: TGTGCCAGCTCAGCGTCCCTGGACTCCAATGAGCAGTTCTTC. Translated, it gives CASSASLDSNEQFF.

The genes are TRBV6-2 or TRBV6-3 and TRBJ2-5; D is ambiguous. There are 13 residues in the CDR3. Deletions cut 5 bases from V and 3 bases from J, with 10 bases between. Germline V lookup: CDR1 MNHEY, CDR2 SVGEGT. The CDR3 loop is CASSPGRKETQYF. In nucleotides, the CDR3 is TGTGCCAGCAGTCCCGGACGGAAAGAGACCCAGTACTTC.

The chain recombines TRBV3-1 with TRBJ2-7; D possibly corresponds to TRBD1 (6 bases). The germline CDR1 and CDR2 sequences are LGHDT and YNNKEL (reference sequence). V was trimmed by 0 bases and J by 0 bases, leaving 15 bases between them. The CDR3 runs 17 residues. CDR3 in amino acids: CASSQDGGGASSYEQYF. The CDR3 nucleotides are TGTGCCAGCAGCCAAGACGGTGGGGGCGCTAGCTCCTACGAGCAGTACTTC.

This clonotype was detected only a few times. J is TRBJ2-3 and V is TRBV18; TRBD1 matches at 10 bases. Trimming at V came to 3 bases and at J to 4 bases, leaving 10 bases not matched to a gene. Per the germline V gene, CDR1 is KGHSH and CDR2 is LQKENI. CDR3 length: 17 amino acids. In DNA, the CDR3 is TGTGCCAGCTCACCCTTACTGACAGGGGGCCCCGCAGATACGCAGTATTTT. Residues: CASSPLLTGGPADTQYF. Full variable domain (missing parts from reference TRBV18 and TRBJ2-3): NAGVMQNPRHLVRRRGQEARLRCSPMKGHSHVYWYRQLPEEGLKFMVYLQKENIIDESGMPKERFSAEFPKEGPSILRIQQVVRGDSAAYFCASSPLLTGGPADTQYFGPGTRLTVL.

V gene TRBV11-2 combines with J gene TRBJ2-7, with TRBD2 identical over 7 bases. Per germline, CDR1 SGHAT and CDR2 FQNNGV. The CDR3 contains 14 residues. V shed 7 bases, J shed 5 bases, and the junction held 11 bases outside the gene matches. This CDR3 is CASNQQAGANEQYF. In nucleotides, the CDR3 is TGTGCCAGCAACCAACAGGCGGGAGCTAACGAGCAGTACTTC.

The table lists this clonotype with a few counts. This chain joins TRBV2 and TRBJ2-3; 10 bases map to TRBD2. V lost 6 bases to trimming and J lost 2 bases; unmatched junction nucleotides: 11. CDR3 size: 17 residues. Germline CDR1 SNHLY, CDR2 FYNNEI. CDR3 region: CASRPGLAALSTDTQYF. The CDR3 DNA follows: TGTGCCAGCAGACCCGGACTAGCGGCTCTTTCCACAGATACGCAGTATTTT.

The CDR3 sequence: CSAGSGDTPYGYTF. In DNA, the CDR3 is TGCAGTGCAGGATCTGGGGACACTCCCTATGGCTACACCTTC. The chain joins TRBV20-1 to TRBJ1-2, with D perhaps matching TRBD1 (6 bases). Trimming removed 6 bases at V and 4 bases at J, with 18 bases between. CDR1 and CDR2 (germline): DFQATT, SNEGSKA (reference sequence). The CDR3 totals 14 residues.

This clonotype was observed a few times. The chain uses TRBV3-1 and TRBJ2-1; D is possibly TRBD2 (5 bases). This CDR3 is built from 18 residues. The V and J ends lost 4 bases and 0 bases respectively, with 19 bases between them. Germline V gene data show CDR1 as LGHDT and CDR2 as YNNKEL (reference sequence). In nucleotides, the CDR3 is TGTGCCAGCAGCCCCCGAGAGAGGGTGGGCAGCTCCTACAATGAGCAGTTCTTC. It yields the protein CASSPRERVGSSYNEQFF.

This clonotype was seen at least ten times. The CDR3 loop is CASSLGVNELYEQYF. The DNA for the CDR3 is TGCGCCAGCAGCTTGGGAGTCAACGAGCTCTACGAGCAGTACTTC. The V gene is TRBV5-1, the J gene TRBJ2-7; D is unclear. The CDR3 contains 15 residues. Germline lookup yields CDR1 SGHRS and CDR2 YFSETQ. V was shortened by 0 bases and J by 3 bases, with 13 bases between the two germline ends.

This clonotype has a handful of counts. The chain uses TRBV29-1 and TRBJ2-3, with TRBD2 matching over 9 bases. V gave up 4 bases and J gave up 2 bases; unmatched junction bases: 13. This CDR3 is built from 17 residues. From germline, CDR1 is SQVTM and CDR2 ANQGSEA. The CDR3 coding sequence is TGCAGCGTTGGGGGCCACCATTTAGCGGGGGCCACAGATACGCAGTATTTT. Translating gives CSVGGHHLAGATDTQYF.

This clonotype was observed many times. The chain uses TRBV29-1 and TRBJ1-1; D may be TRBD1 (6 bases). The V end was cut by 8 bases, the J end by 6 bases, with 19 bases between. CDR1 is SQVTM, CDR2 ANQGSEA, per germline. This CDR3 is 13 amino acids long. Here the CDR3 DNA reads TGCAGCTCGGCAAGTGACAGGTACTCTGAAGCTTTCTTT. Residues: CSSASDRYSEAFF.